Listed here are 31 T cell receptor beta chains from one sample, sequenced in a study of T-cell memory formation after mild COVID-19. Using its own MiXCR run on the 5' RACE reads, TCRdb lists one record per CDR3 protein. The data show about 340,000 distinct CDR3 sequences, with 13% seen just once and about 21% held by the top ten. The sample comprised PBMCs or a T cell subset sorted from them (not recorded which). These receptors were taken from a man between 18 and 29 years old who had mild COVID-19 (a few samples of this study predate the infection). Cell type and time point are not known.

The sample holds a few counts of this clonotype. DNA for the CDR3: TGTGCCAGCTCCCCATTGACAGCTAACTATGGCTACACCTTC. It encodes CASSPLTANYGYTF. The chain joins TRBV18 to TRBJ1-2; TRBD1 might be the D (5 bases). V shed 6 bases and J shed 0 bases, with 11 bases lying between them. The germline V gene encodes CDR1 KGHSH and CDR2 LQKENI. CDR3 length: 14 amino acids.

V and J are TRBV10-3 and TRBJ2-5; the match to TRBD2 covers 12 bases. Trimming at V came to 6 bases and at J to 1 base, leaving 6 bases not matched to a gene. Per germline, CDR1 ENHRY and CDR2 SYGVKD. The CDR3 is 16 residues long. CDR3 amino acids: CAISAQLAGGQETQYF. CDR3 coding DNA: TGTGCCATCAGCGCACAACTAGCGGGGGGCCAAGAGACCCAGTACTTC.

The CDR3 DNA is TGCAGTGCTAGAGGGTGGGGCGCAGGGGGAAGGCAGCCCCAGCATTTT. Its protein is CSARGWGAGGRQPQHF. The V and J genes are TRBV20-1 and TRBJ1-5; 7 positions agree with TRBD1. This CDR3 has 16 amino acids. Germline-derived CDR1 and CDR2 are DFQATT and SNEGSKA (reference sequence). V was pared by 1 base and J by 7 bases, with 13 bases of the junction left unmatched.

The J gene is TRBJ2-5, the V gene TRBV20-1; TRBD2 might be the D (6 bases). Trimming left V 2 bases short and J 5 bases short, with 9 bases between. Germline lookup yields CDR1 DFQATT and CDR2 SNEGSKA (reference sequence). The CDR3 runs 12 residues. CDR3 in amino acids: CSARTGRETQYF. DNA for the CDR3: TGCAGTGCTAGAACGGGGAGGGAGACCCAGTACTTC.

This clonotype was observed at least ten times. The chain links TRBV5-4 to TRBJ2-7; possibly TRBD1 for D (6 bases). The germline V gene encodes CDR1 SGHNT and CDR2 YYREEE (reference sequence). Trimming took off 0 bases at V and 2 bases at J, with 9 bases between the two ends. This CDR3 has 14 residues. CDR3 nucleotides: TGTGCCAGCAGCTTGGCCCGGGACACCTACGAGCAGTACGTC. It encodes CASSLARDTYEQYV.

This clonotype has a count of ten or more. The chain recombines TRBV9 with TRBJ2-1; TRBD1 agrees at 9 bases. Looked up from germline, CDR1 is SGDLS and CDR2 is YYNGEE. Trimming removed 2 bases from V and 0 bases from J; junction bases left unmatched: 0. The CDR3 contains 15 residues. CDR3 DNA sequence: TGTGCCAGCAGCGTGGGACAGGGCTCCTACAATGAGCAGTTCTTC. It codes for CASSVGQGSYNEQFF.

There are a few counts of this clonotype. V gene TRBV25-1 combines with J gene TRBJ2-5; tentatively, D is TRBD1 or TRBD2 (6 bases each). The V gene's germline CDR1 is MGHDK and CDR2 SYGVNS. CDR3 length: 16 amino acids. V was clipped by 4 bases and J by 5 bases, with 20 bases between them. This CDR3 is CASSAWGRGNRETQYF. CDR3 DNA: TGTGCCAGCAGTGCATGGGGGCGGGGCAATAGGGAGACCCAGTACTTC.

The chain combines TRBV5-1 with TRBJ1-4; D ambiguous. The V end lost 6 bases, the J end lost 1 base, and 7 bases lay between the germline ends. Germline loops: CDR1 SGHRS, CDR2 YFSETQ. This CDR3 comprises 13 residues. CDR3 in amino acids: CASKWGTNEKLFF. The CDR3 coding sequence is TGCGCCAGCAAGTGGGGAACTAATGAAAAACTGTTTTTT.

There are a few counts of this clonotype. The V gene is TRBV19, the J gene TRBJ1-2, with D maybe TRBD1 (5 bases). Germline V gives CDR1 LNHDA, CDR2 SQIVND (reference sequence). There are 12 residues in the CDR3. V dropped 6 bases and J dropped 4 bases, with 9 bases sitting between them. CDR3 sequence reads: CASSPDIYGYTF. The CDR3 region has the DNA TGTGCCAGTAGCCCGGACATCTATGGCTACACCTTC. Using reference TRBV19 and TRBJ1-2 for the parts outside the CDR3, the full variable domain is DGGITQSPKYLFRKEGQNVTLSCEQNLNHDAMYWYRQDPGQGLRLIYYSQIVNDFQKGDIAEGYSVSREKKESFPLTVTSAQKNPTAFYLCASSPDIYGYTFGSGTRLTVV.

The gene calls are TRBV20-1 and TRBJ1-2; 9 bases fit TRBD1. With V trimmed by 0 bases and J by 6 bases, 8 bases remained unmatched. Germline CDR1 reads DFQATT; CDR2 reads SNEGSKA (reference sequence). CDR3 length: 15 amino acids. The CDR3 DNA follows: TGCAGTGCTAGAGATGAGGGACAGGGCGGCCATGGCTACACCTTC. This sequence encodes CSARDEGQGGHGYTF.

This clonotype was seen only a few times. The rearrangement links TRBV7-9 to TRBJ2-3; tentatively, D is TRBD2 (5 bases). V dropped 5 bases and J dropped 0 bases, with 15 bases sitting between them. CDR1 is SEHNR and CDR2 is FQNEAQ in the germline V gene (reference sequence). This CDR3 spans 16 amino acids. CDR3 nucleotides: TGTGCCAGCAGCCTACCGCGTGAGGGTAGCACAGATACGCAGTATTTT. Amino acid sequence: CASSLPREGSTDTQYF.

The V and J genes are TRBV5-1 and TRBJ2-1, with 11 bases fitting TRBD1. The germline V gene encodes CDR1 SGHRS and CDR2 YFSETQ. The CDR3 contains 15 residues. V shed 7 bases, J shed 10 bases, and the junction held 13 bases outside the gene matches. The CDR3 is CASRNPGQGAVEQFF. As DNA, the CDR3 is TGCGCCAGCCGCAATCCCGGACAGGGGGCGGTAGAGCAGTTCTTC.

The chain combines TRBV6-6 with TRBJ1-1; D ambiguous. CDR3 length: 13 residues. The V end was cut by 7 bases, the J end by 10 bases, with 19 bases between. Germline values: CDR1 MNHNY, CDR2 SVGAGI (reference sequence). The CDR3 sequence: CASTPERYGVAFF. The DNA of the CDR3 is TGTGCCAGCACCCCAGAACGGTACGGGGTAGCTTTCTTT.

This clonotype was counted ten times or more. The V and J genes are TRBV6-6 and TRBJ2-5; D is uncertain. The CDR3 loop spans 10 amino acids. Germline assignment: CDR1 MNHNY and CDR2 SVGAGI (reference sequence). V lost 6 bases and J lost 5, with 4 bases in between. In DNA, the CDR3 is TGTGCCAGCAGGAAGGAGACCCAGTACTTC. This codes for CASRKETQYF.

This clonotype came up many times. The chain carries TRBV20-1 and TRBJ2-6; D is uncertain. The CDR3 extends over 14 amino acids. V was clipped by 0 bases and J by 0 bases, with 3 bases between them. The V gene's germline CDR1 is DFQATT and CDR2 SNEGSKA (reference sequence). The CDR3 spells CSARDNSGANVLTF. CDR3 nucleotides: TGCAGTGCTAGAGACAACTCTGGGGCCAACGTCCTGACTTTC.

This chain uses TRBV5-6 with TRBJ1-4; D remains unclear. This CDR3 has 13 amino acids. The germline gives CDR1 SGHDT, CDR2 YYEEEE. The V gene lost 1 base and the J gene lost 10 bases, with 11 bases spanning the gap. CDR3 residues: CASSLRDSGKLFF. The DNA of the CDR3 is TGTGCCAGCAGCTTGAGGGATTCGGGAAAACTGTTTTTT.

The chain is built from TRBV7-6 and TRBJ2-5; TRBD2 matches at 14 bases. CDR1 SGHVS and CDR2 FNYEAQ come from the germline V gene. V was clipped by 6 bases and J by 3 bases; unmatched bases: 9. This CDR3 has 17 residues. The CDR3 reads CASSPGLAGDSEETQYF. The CDR3 bases are TGTGCCAGCAGTCCGGGACTAGCGGGAGATTCAGAAGAGACCCAGTACTTC.

This clonotype was recorded at least ten times. The chain is built from TRBV6-5 and TRBJ1-2; TRBD1 agrees at 7 bases. V shed 2 bases, J shed 4 bases, and the junction held 1 base outside the gene matches. Germline CDR1 reads MNHEY; CDR2 reads SVGAGI. CDR3 length: 13 amino acids. This CDR3 reads CASSYGQVYGYTF. The CDR3 nucleotides are TGTGCCAGCAGTTACGGACAGGTCTATGGCTACACCTTC.

This clonotype was recorded at least ten times. This chain connects TRBV20-1 to TRBJ2-1, with D possibly TRBD2 on 5 matching bases. This CDR3 has 15 residues. Trimming cost V 0 bases and J 1 base, with 10 bases left between them. The germline V gene encodes CDR1 DFQATT and CDR2 SNEGSKA (reference sequence). The CDR3 nucleotides read TGCAGTGCTAGAGACGGGAAGTTGTCCTACAATGAGCAGTTCTTC. Translation gives CSARDGKLSYNEQFF.

This clonotype was observed a handful of times. The chain has TRBV20-1 and TRBJ1-5, with a weak D call TRBD1 (6 bases). CDR1 and CDR2 from the germline V gene are DFQATT and SNEGSKA (reference sequence). This CDR3 is built from 16 residues. V was trimmed by 1 base and J by 4 bases, leaving 17 bases between them. CDR3 sequence reads: CSARALGWGLNQPQHF. For the CDR3, the DNA is TGCAGTGCTAGAGCCCTAGGATGGGGGCTAAATCAGCCCCAGCATTTT.

This chain connects TRBV7-8 to TRBJ2-1; D is uncertain. CDR1 SGHVS and CDR2 FQNEAQ come from the germline V gene. Trimming left V 1 base short and J 0 bases short, with 10 bases between. The CDR3 sequence is 16 residues long. Written as DNA, the CDR3 is TGTGCCAGCAGCTTAGGTAGGGTTTCCTCCTACAATGAGCAGTTCTTC. Its protein product is CASSLGRVSSYNEQFF.

This clonotype was counted between two and nine times. The chain couples TRBV5-1 to TRBJ2-3; 8 bases fit TRBD2. Germline assignment: CDR1 SGHRS and CDR2 YFSETQ. This CDR3 is built from 16 residues. Losses at the gene ends were 0 bases for V and 0 bases for J; bases not matched to a gene: 3. The CDR3 DNA is TGCGCCAGCAGCTTGGCCATAGCGGGGAGCACAGATACGCAGTATTTT. Its protein product is CASSLAIAGSTDTQYF.

This clonotype was recorded only once. The chain links TRBV24-1 to TRBJ2-5; the D is unclear. Germline V gives CDR1 KGHDR, CDR2 SFDVKD. The CDR3 spans 13 residues. Trimming cost V 3 bases and J 0 bases, with 4 bases left between them. This CDR3 is CATSDPDQETQYF. The CDR3 bases are TGTGCCACCAGTGATCCAGACCAAGAGACCCAGTACTTC.

This chain uses TRBV5-4 with TRBJ2-5; 12 positions agree with TRBD2. Unmatched junction bases numbered 4, after V lost 4 bases and J lost 0 bases. Germline CDR1 reads SGHNT; CDR2 reads YYREEE (reference sequence). The CDR3 runs to 16 residues. The chain's CDR3 is CASSDTSGGYQETQYF. The CDR3 bases are TGTGCCAGCAGCGATACTAGCGGGGGGTACCAAGAGACCCAGTACTTC.

This clonotype showed up just a few times. The chain links TRBV12-3 or TRBV12-4 to TRBJ2-7; 10 bases map to TRBD1. This CDR3 is built from 14 residues. Trimming removed 6 bases from V and 5 bases from J; junction bases left unmatched: 7. This chain's CDR3 is CASSQRQGANEQYF. The DNA of the CDR3 is TGTGCCAGCAGCCAAAGACAGGGGGCCAACGAGCAGTACTTC.

This clonotype occurred many times. The genes are TRBV4-1 and TRBJ1-1, with D possibly TRBD1 on 5 matching bases. CDR1 and CDR2 from the germline V gene are MGHRA and YSYEKL. CDR3 length: 15 amino acids. V lost 1 base, J lost 1 base, and 10 bases lay in between. The DNA of the CDR3 is TGCGCCAGCAGCCAAGGGGGGTGGGCGAACACTGAAGCTTTCTTT. This sequence encodes CASSQGGWANTEAFF.

This clonotype was detected only a few times. V gene TRBV6-5 combines with J gene TRBJ1-1; D is undetermined. CDR3 length: 15 residues. Trimming shortened V by 0 bases and J by 1 base, and 9 bases separated the two germline ends. Germline-derived CDR1 and CDR2 are MNHEY and SVGAGI. CDR3 in DNA: TGTGCCAGCAGTTACTCCCCAGTTTCGAACACTGAAGCTTTCTTT. Residues: CASSYSPVSNTEAFF.

The V gene is TRBV7-2, the J gene TRBJ2-1, with 10 bases matching TRBD2. The trim removed 5 bases at V and 4 bases at J, leaving 5 bases unmatched. The CDR3 totals 15 residues. In germline, CDR1 is SGHTA, CDR2 FQGNSA. The CDR3, as DNA: TGTGCCAGCAGCCCCAGCGGGGGGGTTTACAATGAGCAGTTCTTC. Translated, it gives CASSPSGGVYNEQFF. The full variable domain, its missing parts supplied by reference TRBV7-2 and TRBJ2-1, is GAGVSQSPSNKVTEKGKDVELRCDPISGHTALYWYRQSLGQGLEFLIYFQGNSAPDKSGLPSDRFSAERTGGSVSTLTIQRTQQEDSAVYLCASSPSGGVYNEQFFGPGTRLTVL.

This clonotype was seen repeatedly, ten times or more. This sequence joins TRBV5-1 and TRBJ2-5; 7 nucleotides align to TRBD1. The CDR3 length is 14 residues. Losses at the gene ends were 3 bases for V and 2 bases for J; bases not matched to a gene: 4. Germline values: CDR1 SGHRS, CDR2 YFSETQ. This CDR3 reads CASSSLTGQETQYF. As DNA, the CDR3 is TGCGCCAGCAGCTCCCTGACAGGGCAAGAGACCCAGTACTTC.

A few counts support this clonotype. The genes are TRBV5-1 and TRBJ2-5, with 9 bases fitting TRBD1. CDR3 length equals 13 residues. V shed 9 bases and J 1 base; nucleotides not matched to a gene: 4. Germline V gene lookup returns CDR1 SGHRS and CDR2 YFSETQ. In nucleotides, the CDR3 is TGCGCCACCTCGACAGGGGGCCAAGAGACCCAGTACTTC. It yields the protein CATSTGGQETQYF.

The table lists this clonotype with a few counts. V and J are TRBV9 and TRBJ1-2; 7 bases are a match to TRBD1. Unmatched junction bases numbered 4, after V lost 0 bases and J lost 2 bases. The CDR3 has 15 residues. CDR1 and CDR2 from the germline V gene are SGDLS and YYNGEE. CDR3 in DNA: TGTGCCAGCAGCGTAGACCAGGGGGTGAACTATGGCTACACCTTC. Protein: CASSVDQGVNYGYTF. Filled out from reference TRBV9 and TRBJ1-2, the complete variable domain reads DSGVTQTPKHLITATGQRVTLRCSPRSGDLSVYWYQQSLDQGLQFLIQYYNGEERAKGNILERFSAQQFPDLHSELNLSSLELGDSALYFCASSVDQGVNYGYTFGSGTRLTVV.